These 8 T cell receptor beta chains were sequenced from one sample in a study of Graves' ophthalmopathy and Graves' hyperthyroidism. For repertoire sequencing, the TCR beta CDR3 regions were amplified from RNA transcripts. First-round RT-PCR relied on HTBI primers, and a second-round multiplex PCR came next. In TCRdb, the multiplex PCR reads were re-called with MiXCR into one record per CDR3 protein. The repertoire holds about 410,000 distinct CDR3 sequences, with approximately 16% as singletons. What was sequenced was peripheral blood. Every receptor here comes from a woman aged 18-29 years with Graves' ophthalmopathy.

V is TRBV28 and J is TRBJ2-5; possibly TRBD1 for D (8 bases). V shed 5 bases and J shed 1 base, with 17 bases lying between them. The CDR3 totals 16 residues. The germline V gene encodes CDR1 MDHEN and CDR2 SYDVKM. CDR3 coding DNA: TGTGCCAGCAGTCCTGGCAACAGGGGGGGCCAAGAGACCCAGTACTTC. The encoded protein is CASSPGNRGGQETQYF.

There are many counts of this clonotype. The chain joins TRBV12-3 or TRBV12-4 to TRBJ2-2; D gene unclear. V gave up 6 bases and J gave up 4 bases, with 15 bases separating them. The CDR3 spans 15 residues. CDR3 region: CASSNPTAVTGELFF. In nucleotides, the CDR3 is TGTGCCAGCAGCAACCCGACTGCTGTCACCGGGGAGCTGTTTTTT.

The table lists this clonotype with many counts. In DNA, the CDR3 is TGTGCCAGCAGTTACTCGCGGGTAGCCAAAAACATTCAGTACTTC. Amino acid sequence: CASSYSRVAKNIQYF. V and J are TRBV6-2 or TRBV6-3 and TRBJ2-4, with D possibly being TRBD2 (5 bases). The CDR3 totals 15 residues. Trimming took 0 bases from V and 0 from J, leaving 6 bases between them. Germline V gives CDR1 MNHEY, CDR2 SVGEGT.

The table lists this clonotype with a few counts. The V call is TRBV3-1, the J call TRBJ1-1; D not certain. Germline values: CDR1 LGHDT, CDR2 YNNKEL (reference sequence). The V gene lost 3 bases and the J gene lost 1 base, with 15 bases spanning the gap. This CDR3 is 16 amino acids long. This chain's CDR3 is CASSQGLGSTNTEAFF. CDR3 nucleotides: TGTGCCAGCAGCCAGGGCCTCGGTTCCACGAACACTGAAGCTTTCTTT.

Ten or more counts support this clonotype. V gene TRBV7-2 combines with J gene TRBJ2-1; 7 nucleotides line up with TRBD2. Trimming removed 5 bases from V and 8 bases from J; junction bases left unmatched: 9. The CDR3 length is 14 residues. Germline V gene data show CDR1 as SGHTA and CDR2 as FQGNSA. CDR3 sequence: CASSKDGRRDEQFF. The CDR3 nucleotides read TGTGCCAGCAGCAAAGACGGGAGGAGGGATGAGCAGTTCTTC.

This clonotype occurred many times. This chain's CDR3 is CSARTSGGSGELFF. DNA for the CDR3: TGCAGTGCAAGGACTAGCGGGGGGTCCGGGGAGCTGTTTTTT. The chain links TRBV20-1 to TRBJ2-2; the match to TRBD2 covers 14 bases. V shed 6 bases and J 6 bases; nucleotides not matched to a gene: 3. The CDR3 covers 14 residues. Germline CDR1 and CDR2: DFQATT and SNEGSKA (reference sequence).

The rearrangement links TRBV7-8 to TRBJ2-7; a weak D match, TRBD1 (6 bases). Germline V gene sequence: CDR1 SGHVS, CDR2 FQNEAQ. V shed 11 bases and J shed 0 bases, with 20 bases lying between them. The CDR3 runs 15 residues. CDR3 DNA: TGTGCCGTCACCCCCAGGGGCCCACTCTCCTACGAGCAGTACTTC. Translating gives CAVTPRGPLSYEQYF.

This clonotype was counted ten times or more. The chain is built from TRBV6-2 or TRBV6-3 and TRBJ1-5, with TRBD1 matching 9 bases. Germline V gene lookup returns CDR1 MNHEY and CDR2 SVGEGT. Germline trimming cut 7 bases from V and 4 bases from J; bases unmatched to any gene: 11. This CDR3 has 16 residues. CDR3 DNA sequence: TGTGCCAGCACCCCCGCGGGACAGGGACGGAATCAGCCCCAGCATTTT. It translates to CASTPAGQGRNQPQHF.